The 15 T cell receptor beta chains below come from one sample, sequenced in a study of technical replicates of blood from several donors (dated by TCRdb to 2017 to 2019). Library preparation used the immunoSEQ multiplex PCR assay. The table comes from immuneACCESS by way of TCRdb, which keeps in-frame sequences with V and J called. Part of the clones is missing from these tables; in studies checked, under half for an unresolved V gene and the rest for unknown reasons. Here the sample has tens of thousands of clones; around 97% occur a single time. The top ten clones comprise over 0.15% of the sample. Input material: T cells isolated from PBMCs. The receptors stem from a human donor in good health.

The chain combines TRBV14 with TRBJ2-5; 7 bases are shared with TRBD2. Germline-derived CDR1 and CDR2 are SGHDN and FVKESK. Unmatched junction bases numbered 9, after V lost 1 base and J lost 4 bases. The CDR3 covers 16 residues. The DNA of the CDR3 is TGTGCCAGCAGCCAAGTCTTCGGGAGGAGAGGAGAGACCCAGTACTTC. It yields the protein CASSQVFGRRGETQYF.

The chain is built from TRBV5-4 and TRBJ2-7, with TRBD2 as a possible D gene (5 bases). The germline V and J ends were trimmed by 4 bases and 4 bases, with 9 bases remaining between them. This CDR3 is 12 amino acids long. Germline CDR1 reads SGHNT; CDR2 reads YYREEE (reference sequence). This CDR3 is CASSPDSYEQYF. CDR3 nucleotide sequence: TGTGCCAGCAGCCCGGACTCGTACGAGCAGTACTTC.

This chain uses TRBV6-5 with TRBJ2-1; TRBD2 agrees at 9 bases. Looked up from germline, CDR1 is MNHEY and CDR2 is SVGAGI. CDR3 length equals 14 residues. V gave up 4 bases and J gave up 5 bases; unmatched junction bases: 3. The CDR3 coding sequence is TGTGCCAGCAGTTCTAGCGGGGAAAACAATGAGCAGTTCTTC. This sequence encodes CASSSSGENNEQFF.

This sequence joins TRBV5-1 and TRBJ2-1; D is perhaps TRBD1 (6 bases). This CDR3 has 15 residues. The ends were cut back, 1 base at V and 2 bases at J, with 10 bases in the middle. Looked up from germline, CDR1 is SGHRS and CDR2 is YFSETQ. The CDR3 loop reads CASSLSRGAYNEQFF. DNA of the CDR3: TGCGCCAGCAGCTTGTCCAGGGGTGCCTACAATGAGCAGTTCTTC.

The chain has TRBV11-2 and TRBJ1-4; TRBD1 is a possible D gene (6 bases). This CDR3 is built from 15 residues. With 0 bases removed from V and 5 bases from J, the gap between germline ends came to 10 bases. Germline values: CDR1 SGHAT, CDR2 FQNNGV. CDR3: CASSLDDRNNEKLFF. The DNA of the CDR3 is TGTGCCAGCAGCTTAGATGACAGGAACAATGAAAAACTGTTTTTT.

The chain combines TRBV28 with TRBJ1-2; D is perhaps TRBD1 (5 bases). This CDR3 spans 14 amino acids. The germline V and J ends were trimmed by 4 bases and 7 bases, with 16 bases remaining between them. From germline, CDR1 is MDHEN and CDR2 SYDVKM. CDR3 residues: CASSSPGRGGGYTF. CDR3 sequence (DNA): TGTGCCAGCAGTTCCCCTGGGAGGGGAGGTGGCTACACCTTC.

The chain carries TRBV11-2 and TRBJ1-2, with D unresolved. The CDR3 is 13 residues long. V was cut by 1 base and J by 8 bases, with 11 bases left in between. CDR1 and CDR2 from the germline V gene are SGHAT and FQNNGV. Here the CDR3 reads CASSLVREAGYTF. The CDR3 bases are TGTGCCAGCAGCTTAGTTCGCGAGGCCGGCTACACCTTC.

V usage is TRBV4-1 and J usage is TRBJ2-7; weak D call: TRBD1 (5 bases). The germline V gene encodes CDR1 MGHRA and CDR2 YSYEKL. V was pared by 1 base and J by 0 bases, with 19 bases between. This CDR3 comprises 18 residues. CDR3 DNA: TGCGCCAGCAGCCAAGTGGTTGTAGGGGTCCTTAGCTCCTACGAGCAGTACTTC. Amino acids: CASSQVVVGVLSSYEQYF.

V and J are TRBV19 and TRBJ2-7, with a tentative D call TRBD2 (6 bases). Germline values: CDR1 LNHDA, CDR2 SQIVND (reference sequence). CDR3 size: 14 residues. V lost 5 bases, J lost 1 base, and 12 bases lay in between. DNA of the CDR3: TGTGCCAGTAGTCCGGGGGACGGATCCTACGAGCAGTACTTC. Amino acid sequence: CASSPGDGSYEQYF.

V is TRBV15 and J is TRBJ1-1; a weak D match, TRBD1 (5 bases). CDR3 size: 12 residues. The V gene's germline CDR1 is LNHNV and CDR2 YYDKDF (reference sequence). V lost 5 bases to trimming and J lost 4 bases, with 8 bases between them. In nucleotides, the CDR3 is TGTGCCACCAGCCCCGACAGCACTGAAGCTTTCTTT. Translating gives CATSPDSTEAFF.

The chain links TRBV25-1 to TRBJ1-1; 8 nucleotides line up with TRBD1. Germline trimming cut 5 bases from V and 4 bases from J; bases unmatched to any gene: 9. The germline CDR1 and CDR2 sequences are MGHDK and SYGVNS. This CDR3 contains 15 residues. This chain's CDR3 is CASSLPGGRGTEAFF. CDR3 DNA: TGTGCCAGCAGTCTGCCAGGGGGCCGTGGCACTGAAGCTTTCTTT.

This rearrangement joins TRBV19 to TRBJ2-3; no reliable D call. Germline loops: CDR1 LNHDA, CDR2 SQIVND (reference sequence). The CDR3 covers 12 residues. Deletions cut 4 bases from V and 6 bases from J, with 8 bases between. This CDR3 is CASSTRRDTQYF. Here the CDR3 DNA reads TGTGCCAGTAGTACTAGACGGGATACGCAGTATTTT.

CDR3 nucleotide sequence: TGTGCCAGCAGCGGGGACAGAATCTCTGGAAACACCATATATTTT. Protein product: CASSGDRISGNTIYF. The chain links TRBV13 to TRBJ1-3, with TRBD1 matching 7 bases. Germline values: CDR1 PRHDT, CDR2 FYEKMQ (reference sequence). V lost 5 bases, J lost 0 bases, and 4 bases stayed unmatched. The CDR3 contains 15 residues.

The chain recombines TRBV11-3 with TRBJ1-1; D not resolved. From germline, CDR1 is SGHNT and CDR2 YENEEA. Trimming took 5 bases from V and 1 from J, leaving 8 bases between them. CDR3 length equals 13 residues. As DNA, the CDR3 is TGTGCCAGCAGCCCAGAACCGAACACTGAAGCTTTCTTT. This gives the protein CASSPEPNTEAFF. Combining the CDR3 with reference TRBV11-3 and TRBJ1-1 gives the whole variable domain EAGVVQSPRYKIIEKKQPVAFWCNPISGHNTLYWYLQNLGQGPELLIRYENEEAVDDSQLPKDRFSAERLKGVDSTLKIQPAELGDSAVYLCASSPEPNTEAFFGQGTRLTVV.

The rearrangement uses TRBV9 and TRBJ2-2; 8 bases fit TRBD1. The junction had 4 bases not matched to a gene; V was cut back by 1 base and J by 5 bases. The length of the CDR3 is 15 residues. The germline CDR1 and CDR2 sequences are SGDLS and YYNGEE. CDR3 protein: CASSVQGAKTGELFF. In nucleotides, the CDR3 is TGTGCCAGCAGCGTACAGGGGGCCAAGACCGGGGAGCTGTTTTTT.